This TCR beta chain emerged from a study of human T cells and chemical hapten exposure. Study-level results: The study found expanded TCRs formed significantly more large CDR3 similarity clusters than controls.

CDR1 is SGHNT and CDR2 is YYREEE in the germline V gene (reference sequence). V lost 3 bases and J 5 bases, leaving 11 bases between the germline ends. The CDR3 has 13 amino acids. The time point here: patch test 2, 6 weeks after DPC sensitization. The treatment: therapeutic diphenylcyclopropenone sensitization with weekly scalp DPC. TCRdb independently ran MiXCR on the RACE reads; one entry per CDR3 protein. This table holds about 140,000 distinct CDR3 sequences, 10% to 15% found once. This clonotype was observed many times. Its antigen is not known. The source material was whole blood, sampled in connection with sensitization to the hapten diphenylcyclopropenone (DPC). This TCR derives from a woman aged 45 to 65 with alopecia areata. Some clones in this sample may be carry-over from other donors' samples. The rearrangement joins TRBV5-4 to TRBJ2-5; D not certain. The DNA of the CDR3 is TGTGCCAGCAGCTCCCTCGCAGCCGAGACCCAGTACTTC. It translates to CASSSLAAETQYF. The variable domain in full, with the rest retrieved from reference TRBV5-4 and TRBJ2-5, is ETGVTQSPTHLIKTRGQQVTLRCSSQSGHNTVSWYQQALGQGPQFIFQYYREEENGRGNFPPRFSGLQFPNYSSELNVNALELDDSALYLCASSSLAAETQYFGPGTRLLVL.